This T cell receptor (beta chain) was sequenced for a study of cytomegalovirus exposure and HLA in healthy donors. Germline lookup yields CDR1 ENHRY and CDR2 SYGVKD. The CDR3 extends over 14 amino acids. V lost 7 bases and J lost 5; bases outside the gene matches: 11. The assay was immunoSEQ multiplex PCR, and TCRdb's table has in-frame clones only and misses some. The profile shows under 350,000 clones, around 86% of them singletons. Of note for this clone: As yet, its antigen is unknown.

Study-level results: Cytomegalovirus association was listed for 150 or so TCR beta chains. Rare TCR sequences predominated, though certain public TCRs were found in many donors.

This receptor was identified in a woman under 30 in good health and CMV-seronegative. The V call is TRBV10-3, the J call TRBJ2-7; 7 bases fit TRBD1. Sequences were obtained from PBMCs. The CDR3 DNA sequence: TGTGCCATCAATACGCCGGGACAGAAGAACGAGCAGTACTTC. Its translation: CAINTPGQKNEQYF.